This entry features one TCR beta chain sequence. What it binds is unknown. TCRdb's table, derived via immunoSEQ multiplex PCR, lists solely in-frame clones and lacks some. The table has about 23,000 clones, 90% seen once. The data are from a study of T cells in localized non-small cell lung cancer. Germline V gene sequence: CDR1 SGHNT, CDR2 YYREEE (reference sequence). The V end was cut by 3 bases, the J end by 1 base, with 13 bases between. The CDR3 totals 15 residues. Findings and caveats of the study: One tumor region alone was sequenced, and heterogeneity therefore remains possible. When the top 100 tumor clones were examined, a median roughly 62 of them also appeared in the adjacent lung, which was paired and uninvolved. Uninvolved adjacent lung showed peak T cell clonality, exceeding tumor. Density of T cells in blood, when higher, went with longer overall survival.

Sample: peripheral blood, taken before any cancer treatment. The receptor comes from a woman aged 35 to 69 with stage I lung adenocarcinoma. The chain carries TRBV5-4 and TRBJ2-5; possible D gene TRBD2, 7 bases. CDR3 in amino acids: CASSSPGGLQETQYF. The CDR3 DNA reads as TGTGCCAGCAGCTCCCCGGGGGGCCTCCAAGAGACCCAGTACTTC.